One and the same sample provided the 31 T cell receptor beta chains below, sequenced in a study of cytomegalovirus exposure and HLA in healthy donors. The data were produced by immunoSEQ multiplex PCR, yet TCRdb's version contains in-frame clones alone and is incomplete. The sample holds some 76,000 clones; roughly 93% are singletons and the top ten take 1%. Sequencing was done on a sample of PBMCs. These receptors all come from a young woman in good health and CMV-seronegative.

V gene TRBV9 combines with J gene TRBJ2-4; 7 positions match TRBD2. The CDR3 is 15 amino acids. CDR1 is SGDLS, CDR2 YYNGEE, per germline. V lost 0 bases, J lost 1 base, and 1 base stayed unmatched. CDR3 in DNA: TGTGCCAGCAGCGTAGGGGGGGGTGCCAAAAACATTCAGTACTTC. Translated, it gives CASSVGGGAKNIQYF.

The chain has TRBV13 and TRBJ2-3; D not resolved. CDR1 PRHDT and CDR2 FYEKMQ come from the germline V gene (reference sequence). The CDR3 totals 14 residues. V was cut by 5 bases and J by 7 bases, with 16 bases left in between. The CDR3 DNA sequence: TGTGCCAGCAGCCCACGCATACACACGAATACGCAGTATTTT. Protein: CASSPRIHTNTQYF.

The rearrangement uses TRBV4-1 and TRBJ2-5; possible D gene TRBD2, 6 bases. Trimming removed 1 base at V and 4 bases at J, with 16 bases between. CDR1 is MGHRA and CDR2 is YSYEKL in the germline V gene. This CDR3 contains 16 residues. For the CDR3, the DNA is TGCGCCAGCAGCCAAGCTCCGGAGGAGGGGCGAGAGACCCAGTACTTC. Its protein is CASSQAPEEGRETQYF.

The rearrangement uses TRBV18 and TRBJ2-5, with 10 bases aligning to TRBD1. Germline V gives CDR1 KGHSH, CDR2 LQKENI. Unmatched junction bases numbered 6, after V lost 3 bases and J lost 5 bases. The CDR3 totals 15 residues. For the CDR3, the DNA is TGTGCCAGCTCACCGAACGGACAGGGGGGTGAGACCCAGTACTTC. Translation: CASSPNGQGGETQYF.

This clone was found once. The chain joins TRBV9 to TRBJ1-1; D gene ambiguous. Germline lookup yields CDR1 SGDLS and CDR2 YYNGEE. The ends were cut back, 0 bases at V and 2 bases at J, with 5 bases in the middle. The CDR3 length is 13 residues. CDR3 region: CASSVGSNTEAFF. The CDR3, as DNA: TGTGCCAGCAGCGTAGGGAGTAACACTGAAGCTTTCTTT.

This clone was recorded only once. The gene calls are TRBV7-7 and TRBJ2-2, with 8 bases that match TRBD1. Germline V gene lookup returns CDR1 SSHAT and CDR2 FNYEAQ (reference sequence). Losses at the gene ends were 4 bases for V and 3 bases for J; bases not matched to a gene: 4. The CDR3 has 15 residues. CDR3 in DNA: TGTGCCAGCAGCTCGACGACAGGGGACACCGGGGAGCTGTTTTTT. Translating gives CASSSTTGDTGELFF.

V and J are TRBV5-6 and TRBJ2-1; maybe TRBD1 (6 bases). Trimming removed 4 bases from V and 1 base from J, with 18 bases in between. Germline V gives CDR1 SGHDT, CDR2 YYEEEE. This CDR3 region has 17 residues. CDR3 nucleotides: TGTGCCAGCAGCGCCACTGAGGGGGTTGTATCCTACAATGAGCAGTTCTTC. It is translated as CASSATEGVVSYNEQFF.

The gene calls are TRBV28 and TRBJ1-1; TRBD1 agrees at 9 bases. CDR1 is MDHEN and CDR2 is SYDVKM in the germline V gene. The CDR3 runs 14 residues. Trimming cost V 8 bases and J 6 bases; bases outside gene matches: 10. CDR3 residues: CASDAGDRVAEAFF. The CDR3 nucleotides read TGTGCCAGCGATGCCGGGGACAGGGTCGCTGAAGCTTTCTTT.

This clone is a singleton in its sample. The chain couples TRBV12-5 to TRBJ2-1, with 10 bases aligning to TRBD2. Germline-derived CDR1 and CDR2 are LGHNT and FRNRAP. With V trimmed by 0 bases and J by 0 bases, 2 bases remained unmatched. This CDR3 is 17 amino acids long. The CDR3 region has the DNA TGTGCTAGTGGTTTGGTAGGGACTAGCGACTCCTACAATGAGCAGTTCTTC. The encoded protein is CASGLVGTSDSYNEQFF.

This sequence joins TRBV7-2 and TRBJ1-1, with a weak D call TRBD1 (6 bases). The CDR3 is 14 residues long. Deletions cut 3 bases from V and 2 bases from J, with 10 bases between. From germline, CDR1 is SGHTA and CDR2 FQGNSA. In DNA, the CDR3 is TGTGCCAGCAGCTTTACGGGACATAACACTGAAGCTTTCTTT. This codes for CASSFTGHNTEAFF.

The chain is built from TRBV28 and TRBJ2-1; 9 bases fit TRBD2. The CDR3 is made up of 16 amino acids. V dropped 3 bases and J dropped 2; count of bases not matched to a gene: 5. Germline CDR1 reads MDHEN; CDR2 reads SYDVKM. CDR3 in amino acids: CASSFLSSGTYNEQFF. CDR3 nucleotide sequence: TGTGCCAGCAGTTTTTTGTCTAGCGGGACCTACAATGAGCAGTTCTTC.

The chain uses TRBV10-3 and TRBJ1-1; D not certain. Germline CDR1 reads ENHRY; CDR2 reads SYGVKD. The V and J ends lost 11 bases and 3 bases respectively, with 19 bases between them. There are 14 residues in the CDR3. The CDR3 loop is CASSLRGSDTEAFF. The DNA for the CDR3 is TGTGCCTCCTCGCTCCGAGGGTCCGACACTGAAGCTTTCTTT.

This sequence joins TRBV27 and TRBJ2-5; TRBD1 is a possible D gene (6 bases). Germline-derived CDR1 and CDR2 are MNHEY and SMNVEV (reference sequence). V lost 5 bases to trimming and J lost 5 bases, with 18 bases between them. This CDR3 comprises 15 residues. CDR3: CASSRRDTRGETQYF. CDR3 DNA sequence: TGTGCCAGCAGTCGCCGGGACACGAGAGGGGAGACCCAGTACTTC.

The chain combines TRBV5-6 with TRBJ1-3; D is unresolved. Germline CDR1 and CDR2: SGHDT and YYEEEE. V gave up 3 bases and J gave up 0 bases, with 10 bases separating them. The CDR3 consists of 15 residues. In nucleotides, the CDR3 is TGTGCCAGCAGCTCTGACACCCTCTCTGGAAACACCATATATTTT. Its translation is CASSSDTLSGNTIYF.

CDR3 protein: CAWIPRLAGDDEQYF. Written as DNA, the CDR3 is TGTGCCTGGATCCCTCGACTAGCGGGAGATGACGAGCAGTACTTC. The chain couples TRBV30 to TRBJ2-7; 12 bases map to TRBD2. The V segment lost 4 bases and the J segment 5 bases; nucleotides outside the gene matches: 9. The germline V gene encodes CDR1 GTSNPN and CDR2 SVGIG (reference sequence). The length of the CDR3 is 15 residues.

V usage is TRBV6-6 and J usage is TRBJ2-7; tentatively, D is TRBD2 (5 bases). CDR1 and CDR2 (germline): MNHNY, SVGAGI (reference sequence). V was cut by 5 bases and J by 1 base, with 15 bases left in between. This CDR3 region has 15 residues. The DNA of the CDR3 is TGTGCCAGCAGTGGCAGTGGGCGGGCGTCCTACGAGCAGTACTTC. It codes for CASSGSGRASYEQYF.

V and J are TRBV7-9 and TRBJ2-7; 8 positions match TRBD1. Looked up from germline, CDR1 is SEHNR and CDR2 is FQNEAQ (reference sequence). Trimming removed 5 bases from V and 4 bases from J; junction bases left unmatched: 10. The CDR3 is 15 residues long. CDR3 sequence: CASSPTWGQDYEQYF. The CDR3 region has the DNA TGTGCCAGCAGCCCAACGTGGGGACAGGATTACGAGCAGTACTTC.

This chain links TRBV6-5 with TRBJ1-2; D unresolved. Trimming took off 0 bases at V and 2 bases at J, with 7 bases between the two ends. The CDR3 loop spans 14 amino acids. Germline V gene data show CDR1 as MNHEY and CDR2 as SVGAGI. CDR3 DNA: TGTGCCAGCAGTTACTCGAGCGAAAACTATGGCTACACCTTC. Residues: CASSYSSENYGYTF.

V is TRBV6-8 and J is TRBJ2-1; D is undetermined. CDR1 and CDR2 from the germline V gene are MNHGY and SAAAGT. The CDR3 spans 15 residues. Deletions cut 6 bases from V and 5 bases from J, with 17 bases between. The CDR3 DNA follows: TGTGCCAGCAGAAAGCACTTGCGGTCGGACAATGAGCAGTTCTTC. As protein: CASRKHLRSDNEQFF.

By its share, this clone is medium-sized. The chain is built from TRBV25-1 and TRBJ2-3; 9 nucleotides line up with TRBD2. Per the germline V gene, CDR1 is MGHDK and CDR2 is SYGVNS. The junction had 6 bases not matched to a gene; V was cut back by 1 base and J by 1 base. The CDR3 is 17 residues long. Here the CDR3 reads CASSESPSSGGTDTQYF. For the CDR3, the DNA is TGTGCCAGCAGTGAATCCCCCTCTAGCGGGGGCACAGATACGCAGTATTTT. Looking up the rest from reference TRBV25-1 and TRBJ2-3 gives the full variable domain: EADIYQTPRYLVIGTGKKITLECSQTMGHDKMYWYQQDPGMELHLIHYSYGVNSTEKGDLSSESTVSRIRTEHFPLTLESARPSHTSQYLCASSESPSSGGTDTQYFGPGTRLTVL.

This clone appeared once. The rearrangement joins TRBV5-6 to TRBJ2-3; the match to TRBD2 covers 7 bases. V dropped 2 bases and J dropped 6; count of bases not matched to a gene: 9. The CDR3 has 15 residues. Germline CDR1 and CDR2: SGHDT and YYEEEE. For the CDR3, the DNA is TGTGCCAGCAGCTTCACTAGCGCCTCTGGGGATACGCAGTATTTT. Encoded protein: CASSFTSASGDTQYF. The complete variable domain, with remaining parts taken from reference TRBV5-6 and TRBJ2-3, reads DAGVTQSPTHLIKTRGQQVTLRCSPKSGHDTVSWYQQALGQGPQFIFQYYEEEERQRGNFPDRFSGHQFPNYSSELNVNALLLGDSALYLCASSFTSASGDTQYFGPGTRLTVL.

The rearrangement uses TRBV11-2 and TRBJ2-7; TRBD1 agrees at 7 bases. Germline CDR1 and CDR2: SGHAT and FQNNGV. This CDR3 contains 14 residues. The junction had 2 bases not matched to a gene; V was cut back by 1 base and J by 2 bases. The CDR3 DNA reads TGTGCCAGCAGCTTAGGAGGACAGGCCTACGAGCAGTACTTC. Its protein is CASSLGGQAYEQYF. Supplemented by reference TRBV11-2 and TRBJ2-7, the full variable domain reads EAGVAQSPRYKIIEKRQSVAFWCNPISGHATLYWYQQILGQGPKLLIQFQNNGVVDDSQLPKDRFSAERLKGVDSTLKIQPAKLEDSAVYLCASSLGGQAYEQYFGPGTRLTVT.

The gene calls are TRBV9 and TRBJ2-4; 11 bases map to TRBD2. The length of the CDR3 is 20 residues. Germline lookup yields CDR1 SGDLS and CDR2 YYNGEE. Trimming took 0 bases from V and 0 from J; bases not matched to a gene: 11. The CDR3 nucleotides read TGTGCCAGCAGCGTAGCCGGGACTCCAACTAGCGGGAGAGCCAAAAACATTCAGTACTTC. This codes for CASSVAGTPTSGRAKNIQYF.

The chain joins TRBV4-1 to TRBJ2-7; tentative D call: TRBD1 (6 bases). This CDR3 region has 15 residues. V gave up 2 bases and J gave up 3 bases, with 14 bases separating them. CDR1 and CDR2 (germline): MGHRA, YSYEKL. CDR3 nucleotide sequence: TGCGCCAGCAGCCAAAGGGAAGGGGGAGACTACGAGCAGTACTTC. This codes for CASSQREGGDYEQYF.

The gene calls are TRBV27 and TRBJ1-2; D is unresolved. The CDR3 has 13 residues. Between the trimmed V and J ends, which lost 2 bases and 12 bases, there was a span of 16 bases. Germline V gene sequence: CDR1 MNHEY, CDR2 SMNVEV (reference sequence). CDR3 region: CASSLDPSGNNTF. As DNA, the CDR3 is TGTGCCAGCAGTTTAGATCCGTCCGGGAACAACACCTTC.

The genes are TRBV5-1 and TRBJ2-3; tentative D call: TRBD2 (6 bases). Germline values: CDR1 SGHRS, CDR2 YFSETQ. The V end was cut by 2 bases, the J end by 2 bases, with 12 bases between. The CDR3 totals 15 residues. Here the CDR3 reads CASSFSSGTTDTQYF. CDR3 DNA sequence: TGCGCCAGCAGCTTCAGTAGCGGAACCACAGATACGCAGTATTTT.

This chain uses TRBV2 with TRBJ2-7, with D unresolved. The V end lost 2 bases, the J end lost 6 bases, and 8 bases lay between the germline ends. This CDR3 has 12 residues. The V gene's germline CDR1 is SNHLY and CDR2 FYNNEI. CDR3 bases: TGTGCCAGCAGTGAAACAGAGATCGAGCAGTACTTC. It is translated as CASSETEIEQYF.

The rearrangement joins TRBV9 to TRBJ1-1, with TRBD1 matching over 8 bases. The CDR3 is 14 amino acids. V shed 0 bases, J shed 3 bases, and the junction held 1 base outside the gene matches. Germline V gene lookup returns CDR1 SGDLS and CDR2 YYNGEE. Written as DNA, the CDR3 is TGTGCCAGCAGCGTAGGACAGGGGTACACTGAAGCTTTCTTT. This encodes CASSVGQGYTEAFF.

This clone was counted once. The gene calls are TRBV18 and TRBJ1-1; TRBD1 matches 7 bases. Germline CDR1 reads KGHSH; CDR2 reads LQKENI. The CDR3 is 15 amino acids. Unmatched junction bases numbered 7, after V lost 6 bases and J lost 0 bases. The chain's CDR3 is CASSPWDRLNTEAFF. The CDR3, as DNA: TGTGCCAGCTCGCCTTGGGACAGACTGAACACTGAAGCTTTCTTT.

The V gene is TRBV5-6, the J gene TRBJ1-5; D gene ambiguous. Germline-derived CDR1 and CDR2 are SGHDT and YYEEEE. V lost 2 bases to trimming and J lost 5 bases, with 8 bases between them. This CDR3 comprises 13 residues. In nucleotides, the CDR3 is TGTGCCAGCAGCTTAATTGGGCATCAGCCCCAGCATTTT. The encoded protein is CASSLIGHQPQHF.

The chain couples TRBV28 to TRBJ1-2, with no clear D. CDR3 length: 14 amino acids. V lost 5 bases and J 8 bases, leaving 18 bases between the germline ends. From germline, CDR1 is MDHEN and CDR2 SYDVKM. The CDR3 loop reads CASSEGSLYGGYTF. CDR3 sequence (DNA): TGTGCCAGCAGTGAGGGCAGTCTATATGGAGGCTACACCTTC.